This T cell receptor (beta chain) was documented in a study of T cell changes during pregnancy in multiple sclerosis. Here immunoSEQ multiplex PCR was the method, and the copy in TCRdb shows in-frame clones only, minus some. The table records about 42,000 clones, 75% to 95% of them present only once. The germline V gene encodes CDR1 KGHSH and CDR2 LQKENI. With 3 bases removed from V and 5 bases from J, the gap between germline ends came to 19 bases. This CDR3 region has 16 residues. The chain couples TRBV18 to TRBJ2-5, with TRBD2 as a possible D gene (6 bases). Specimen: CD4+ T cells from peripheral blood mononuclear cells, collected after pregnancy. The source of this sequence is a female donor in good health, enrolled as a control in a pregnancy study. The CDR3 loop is CASSPNSGVLLETQYF. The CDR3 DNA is TGTGCCAGCTCACCGAACTCGGGGGTTCTATTGGAGACCCAGTACTTC.